This T cell receptor beta chain was documented in a study of vaccination effects on CD4 cells after COVID-19. Study-level results: Whether induced by infection or by vaccine, clones showed marked clonal contraction late after vaccination.

Germline CDR1 reads SGHNT; CDR2 reads YYREEE (reference sequence). The CDR3 totals 15 residues. V lost 5 bases, J lost 6 bases, and 20 bases lay in between. Antigen-specific CD4+ T cells were expanded (with viral peptide pools) by the ViraFEST assay ahead of sequencing. Isolating CD4+ T cells followed 9 to 11 days of culture. From March to December 2020, the person had a SARS-CoV-2 infection that was confirmed by PCR. Two million PBMC per well were cultured with approximately 9.7 IU/ml IL-2 and approximately 9.1 ug/ml peptides. Remarks on this clone: Its antigen is as yet unknown.

The table came from immunoSEQ multiplex PCR; TCRdb's copy has only in-frame clones and leaves some out. The data show 20,000 to 30,000 clones, with approximately 80% seen just once and less than 20% held by the top ten. The genes are TRBV5-4 and TRBJ1-2; D gene ambiguous. The receptor was isolated from a human donor who had a prior SARS-CoV-2 infection. This sample comprised CD4+ T cells from PBMCs cultured with HCoV-NL63 spike peptides, obtained before COVID-19 vaccination. The CDR3 loop is CASSSPYREPDGYTF. The DNA of the CDR3 is TGTGCCAGCAGTTCCCCCTATCGGGAACCCGATGGCTACACCTTC.